Included here is one T cell receptor beta chain sequence, with context. These data come from a study of early T cells in non-severe SARS-CoV-2 infection. Across the whole study: Alpha and beta chains were unpaired, from unsorted whole-blood bulk RNA.

MiXCR, applied by TCRdb to the 5' RACE reads, yields one record per CDR3 protein. Of fewer than 20,000 distinct CDR3 sequences detected, approximately 6.1% appear once; the ten largest clones hold over 5%. Germline CDR1 is MNHEY and CDR2 is SVGAGI. This CDR3 is built from 13 residues. Trimming took 2 bases from V and 4 from J, leaving 8 bases between them. V gene TRBV6-5 combines with J gene TRBJ1-1, with D unresolved. The sequenced sample consisted of whole blood. The receptor was isolated from an adult who was a healthcare worker with PCR-confirmed SARS-CoV-2 infection or an uninfected control (not recorded which). Here the CDR3 reads CASSYGGFTEAFF. CDR3 coding DNA: TGTGCCAGCAGTTACGGAGGGTTCACTGAAGCTTTCTTT.